The T cell receptor (beta chain) under discussion was sequenced for a study of identical twins. From the 5' RACE reads, TCRdb called clonotypes with MiXCR, one entry per CDR3 protein. The profile shows a few hundred thousand distinct CDR3 sequences, nearly 9.5% of them singletons. The CDR3 extends over 12 amino acids. CDR1 and CDR2 from the germline V gene are LGHDT and YNNKEL (reference sequence). Between the trimmed V and J ends, which lost 0 bases and 10 bases, there was a span of 7 bases. This clonotype has only a few counts. This sample was also put to use in a study of yellow fever vaccine responses in identical twins.

This rearrangement joins TRBV3-1 to TRBJ2-1; D uncertain. This TCR was recovered from a woman under 30 in good health. Sequenced material: CD8+ T cells sorted from blood. Here the CDR3 reads CASSQELGEQFF. As DNA, the CDR3 is TGTGCCAGCAGCCAAGAATTGGGAGAGCAGTTCTTC.